This TCR beta chain was retrieved from a study of radiotherapy plus CTLA-4 blockade in lung cancer. Study-wide context: About 20% of patients responded objectively, and roughly 31% achieved disease control.

This clone is medium-sized (0.01 to 0.1%) by share. Antigen: not known. Study findings and constraints: The best predictor of response was reported to be early blood T cell clone dynamics, with interferon-beta. Radiotherapy with ipilimumab was followed by blood expansion of tumor-derived clones.

Profiled with immunoSEQ multiplex PCR; TCRdb holds only in-frame clones, not every one. The sample lists roughly 42,000 clones; more than 60% were seen once. Per germline, CDR1 SGHNT and CDR2 YYREEE (reference sequence). This CDR3 is 12 amino acids long. V was cut by 4 bases and J by 6 bases, with 10 bases left in between. This TCR was sampled from a human donor with non-small cell lung cancer who had a partial response to radiotherapy plus ipilimumab. Here the sequenced sample was peripheral blood, taken from a patient treated with radiotherapy plus ipilimumab. The genes are TRBV5-4 and TRBJ1-2; perhaps TRBD1 as D (5 bases). The DNA of the CDR3 is TGTGCCAGCAGCCCGAAGGGGCATGGCTACACCTTC. This translates into CASSPKGHGYTF.